This passage covers 9 T cell receptor beta chains from one sample sequenced in a study of shared clonotypes between healthy human individuals. Profiled with immunoSEQ multiplex PCR; TCRdb holds only in-frame clones, not every one. In the table there are roughly 760,000 clones, over 65% of which are singletons. Specimen: memory CD4+ T cells sorted from blood. Stated subset: CD45RA-negative fraction. Receptor source: a woman aged 30 to 39 in good health.

The genes are TRBV4-2 and TRBJ2-1; TRBD2 might be the D (6 bases). CDR3 length: 13 amino acids. Per the germline V gene, CDR1 is LGHNA and CDR2 is YNFKEQ. V was shortened by 4 bases and J by 9 bases, with 13 bases between the two germline ends. CDR3 sequence (DNA): TGTGCCAGCAGCCGTTCACGGGAGCCTGAGCAGTTCTTC. Encoded protein: CASSRSREPEQFF.

This rearrangement joins TRBV10-3 to TRBJ2-1; D perhaps matches TRBD1 (7 bases). From germline, CDR1 is ENHRY and CDR2 SYGVKD. Trimming left V 0 bases short and J 7 bases short, with 16 bases between. The CDR3 is 16 residues long. The CDR3 DNA reads as TGTGCCATCAGTGAGTCGAACAGGGGACTTCCTAATGAGCAGTTCTTC. It is translated as CAISESNRGLPNEQFF.

The chain uses TRBV18 and TRBJ2-1; TRBD2 matches 10 bases. CDR3 length: 15 amino acids. Germline V CDR1 and CDR2: KGHSH, LQKENI. V lost 5 bases and J lost 7; bases outside the gene matches: 8. CDR3 bases: TGTGCCAGCTCATTTCTAGCGGGAGTGGGGAATGAGCAGTTCTTC. Amino acids: CASSFLAGVGNEQFF.

The J gene is TRBJ2-7, the V gene TRBV27; TRBD2 is a possible D gene (6 bases). This CDR3 region has 14 residues. Germline assignment: CDR1 MNHEY and CDR2 SMNVEV (reference sequence). The V and J ends lost 8 bases and 6 bases respectively, with 20 bases between them. This CDR3 reads CASEYRDFSAEQYF. The CDR3 nucleotides are TGTGCCAGCGAATACCGGGACTTTTCGGCCGAGCAGTACTTC.

The genes are TRBV11-2 and TRBJ1-5, with 9 bases matching TRBD1. The junction had 16 bases not matched to a gene; V was cut back by 1 base and J by 15 bases. Germline CDR1 is SGHAT and CDR2 is FQNNGV. The CDR3 contains 16 residues. CDR3 coding DNA: TGTGCCAGCAGCTTAGTAACGGGGCACACACAGGGGGCAACGCATTTT. Its translation is CASSLVTGHTQGATHF.

The chain combines TRBV28 with TRBJ1-1; D is ambiguous. CDR1 MDHEN and CDR2 SYDVKM come from the germline V gene. V lost 7 bases, J lost 10 bases, and 16 bases lay in between. CDR3 size: 12 residues. Written as DNA, the CDR3 is TGTGCCAGCACCGGCGGGAGGGTTGGAGCTTTCTTT. Its protein is CASTGGRVGAFF.

V is TRBV10-1 and J is TRBJ2-1; 11 bases line up with TRBD2. The CDR3 spans 17 residues. V lost 0 bases and J lost 2; bases outside the gene matches: 3. Per germline, CDR1 WNHNN and CDR2 SYGVQD (reference sequence). This CDR3 is CASSESLGLAAYNEQFF. In DNA, the CDR3 is TGCGCCAGCAGTGAGTCCCTGGGACTAGCGGCCTACAATGAGCAGTTCTTC.

Details on this clone: A read error may be the cause here, since a much bigger clone is one base away. This chain uses TRBV19 with TRBJ2-6; D ambiguous. Germline V gene lookup returns CDR1 LNHDA and CDR2 SQIVND (reference sequence). This CDR3 comprises 18 residues. Trimming stripped 4 bases from V and 0 bases from J, with 16 bases between. The CDR3 loop is CASSTAQRQISGANVLTF. The CDR3, as DNA: TGTGCCAGTAGTACCGCCCAGAGACAAATCTCTGGGGCCAACGTCCTGACTTTC.

This rearrangement joins TRBV7-9 to TRBJ2-7, with TRBD2 as a possible D gene (6 bases). Germline lookup yields CDR1 SEHNR and CDR2 FQNEAQ (reference sequence). V was clipped by 0 bases and J by 7 bases, with 13 bases between them. The CDR3 runs to 14 residues. The CDR3 coding sequence is TGTGCCAGCAGCTTAGCGGGACTGTCCTCAGAGCAGTACTTC. This translates into CASSLAGLSSEQYF.